The clone carrying this TCR beta chain was seen ten or more times. Looked up from germline, CDR1 is SGDLS and CDR2 is YYNGEE. V was cut by 3 bases and J by 9 bases, with 16 bases left in between. This CDR3 has 14 residues. This entry belongs to a study of metastatic and nonmetastatic thyroid tumors. MiXCR reprocessed the PCR reads for TCRdb. The repertoire holds roughly 42,000 clones, with around 18% as singletons. Every patient was untreated before thyroid surgery. The chain is built from TRBV9 and TRBJ2-1; D is ambiguous. The sequenced material came from tumor tissue. The clonotype comes from a female donor with papillary thyroid cancer or a benign thyroid nodule (not recorded which). Some clones in this sample may be carry-over from other donors' samples. This CDR3 is CASSERPSVPEQFF. The CDR3 DNA reads TGTGCCAGCAGCGAGAGACCCTCGGTTCCTGAGCAGTTCTTC.